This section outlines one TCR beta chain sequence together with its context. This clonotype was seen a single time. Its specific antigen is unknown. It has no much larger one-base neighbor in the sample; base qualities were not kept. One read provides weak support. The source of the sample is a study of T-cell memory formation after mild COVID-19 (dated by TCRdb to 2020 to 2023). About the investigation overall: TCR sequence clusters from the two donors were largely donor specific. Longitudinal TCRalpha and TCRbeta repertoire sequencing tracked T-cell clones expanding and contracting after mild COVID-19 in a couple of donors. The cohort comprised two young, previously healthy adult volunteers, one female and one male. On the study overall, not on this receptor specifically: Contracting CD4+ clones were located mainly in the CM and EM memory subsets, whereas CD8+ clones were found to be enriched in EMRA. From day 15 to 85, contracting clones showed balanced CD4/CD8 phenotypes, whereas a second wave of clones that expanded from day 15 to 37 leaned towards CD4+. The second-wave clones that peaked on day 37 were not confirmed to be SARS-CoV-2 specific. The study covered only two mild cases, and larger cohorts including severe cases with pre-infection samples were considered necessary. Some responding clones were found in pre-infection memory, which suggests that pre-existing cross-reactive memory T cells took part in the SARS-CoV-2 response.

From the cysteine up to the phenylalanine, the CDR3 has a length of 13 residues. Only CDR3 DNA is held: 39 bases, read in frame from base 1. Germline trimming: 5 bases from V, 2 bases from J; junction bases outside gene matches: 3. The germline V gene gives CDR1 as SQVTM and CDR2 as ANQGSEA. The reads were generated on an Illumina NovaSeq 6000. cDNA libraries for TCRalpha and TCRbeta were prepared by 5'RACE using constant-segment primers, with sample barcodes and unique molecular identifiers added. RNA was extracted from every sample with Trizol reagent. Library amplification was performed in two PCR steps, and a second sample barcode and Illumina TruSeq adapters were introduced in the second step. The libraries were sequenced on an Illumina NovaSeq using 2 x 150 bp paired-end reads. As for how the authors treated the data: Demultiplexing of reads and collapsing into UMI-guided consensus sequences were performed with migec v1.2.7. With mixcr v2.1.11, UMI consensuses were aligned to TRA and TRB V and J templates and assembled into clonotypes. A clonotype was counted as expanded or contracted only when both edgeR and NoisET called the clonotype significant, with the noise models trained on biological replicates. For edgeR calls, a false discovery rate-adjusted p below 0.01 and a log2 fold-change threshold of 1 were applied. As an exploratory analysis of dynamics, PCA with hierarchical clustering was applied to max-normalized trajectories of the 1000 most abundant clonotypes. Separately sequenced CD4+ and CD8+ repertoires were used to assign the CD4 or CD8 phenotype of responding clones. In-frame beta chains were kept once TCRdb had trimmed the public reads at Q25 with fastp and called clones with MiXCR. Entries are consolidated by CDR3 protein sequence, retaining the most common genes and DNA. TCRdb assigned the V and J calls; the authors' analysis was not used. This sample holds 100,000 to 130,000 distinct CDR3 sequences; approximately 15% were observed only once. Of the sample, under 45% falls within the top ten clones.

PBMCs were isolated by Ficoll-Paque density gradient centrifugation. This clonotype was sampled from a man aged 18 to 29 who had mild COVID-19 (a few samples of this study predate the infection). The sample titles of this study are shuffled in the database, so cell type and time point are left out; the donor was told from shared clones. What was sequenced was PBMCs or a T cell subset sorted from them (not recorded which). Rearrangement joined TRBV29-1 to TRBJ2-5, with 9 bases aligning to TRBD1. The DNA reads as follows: TGCAGCGTTTTTGGACAGGGGCAAGAGACCCAGTACTTC. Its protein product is CSVFGQGQETQYF.